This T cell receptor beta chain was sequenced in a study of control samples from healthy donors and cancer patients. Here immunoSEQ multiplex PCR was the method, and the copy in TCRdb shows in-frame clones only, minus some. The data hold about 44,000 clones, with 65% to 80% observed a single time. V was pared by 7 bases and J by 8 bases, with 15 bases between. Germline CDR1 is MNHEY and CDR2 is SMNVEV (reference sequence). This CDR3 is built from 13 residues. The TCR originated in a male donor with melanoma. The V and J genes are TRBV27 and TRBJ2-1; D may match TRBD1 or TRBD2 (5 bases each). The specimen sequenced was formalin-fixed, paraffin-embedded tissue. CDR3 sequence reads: CASTPGPPYEQFF. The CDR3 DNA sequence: TGTGCCAGCACCCCGGGACCTCCCTATGAGCAGTTCTTC.